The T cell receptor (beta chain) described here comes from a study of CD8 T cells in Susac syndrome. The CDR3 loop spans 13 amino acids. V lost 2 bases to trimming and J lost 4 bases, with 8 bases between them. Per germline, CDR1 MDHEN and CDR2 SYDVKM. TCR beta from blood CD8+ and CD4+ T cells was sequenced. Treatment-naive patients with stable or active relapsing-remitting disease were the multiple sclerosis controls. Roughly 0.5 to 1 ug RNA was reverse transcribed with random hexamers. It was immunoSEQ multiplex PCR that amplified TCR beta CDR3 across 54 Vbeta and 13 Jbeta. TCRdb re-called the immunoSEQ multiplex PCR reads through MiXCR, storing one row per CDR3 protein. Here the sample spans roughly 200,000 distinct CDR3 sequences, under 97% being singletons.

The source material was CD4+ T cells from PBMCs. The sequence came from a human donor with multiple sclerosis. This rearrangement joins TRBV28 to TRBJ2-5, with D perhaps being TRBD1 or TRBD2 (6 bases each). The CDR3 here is CASSLRGAETQYF. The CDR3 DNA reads TGTGCCAGCAGTTTAAGGGGGGCAGAGACCCAGTACTTC.